This T cell receptor (beta chain) was identified in a study of regulatory T cells in long-lasting Graves disease. Time point specified: newly diagnosed GD, antithyroid drugs for less than 3 months. RNA isolated from PBMCs was used to make the TCR library. Sequencing libraries for TCR beta were prepared with iRepertoire HTBI primers and Arm-PCR of CDR3 regions. TCRdb ran MiXCR on the multiplex PCR reads and lists one entry per CDR3 protein. The data hold more than 400,000 distinct CDR3 sequences, with about 17% observed a single time. The sample holds many counts of this clonotype. Trimming stripped 4 bases from V and 5 bases from J, with 15 bases between. The germline gives CDR1 SGHDT, CDR2 YYEEEE. The CDR3 is 14 amino acids. The same sample was also used in a study of T cells in Graves' hyperthyroidism and ophthalmopathy.

The sequencing here drew on peripheral blood mononuclear cells (PBMCs), taken at new diagnosis, from a patient treated with antithyroid drugs. The chain carries TRBV5-6 and TRBJ1-2, with D possibly being TRBD1 (6 bases). The TCR comes from a man between 40 and 49 years old with Graves disease. In nucleotides, the CDR3 is TGTGCCAGCAGCCGGAACCAGGGGCGGTATGGCTACACCTTC. Residues: CASSRNQGRYGYTF.